This is a list of T cell receptor beta chains from one sample in a study of blood T cell repertoires in COVID-19. Clones were read by immunoSEQ multiplex PCR, and TCRdb kept only the in-frame ones, dropping some. The repertoire has tens of thousands of clones, about 74% of them found once; the top ten carry approximately 51%. Material: peripheral blood. The receptors come from a human donor in a cohort sampled during active COVID-19. The CDR3 runs from the conserved cysteine through the conserved F or W. The order of the fields is CDR3 DNA, CDR3 protein, clone size, V gene, D gene, J gene. D genes are given only for firm matches. Where a row states a size, it is once, few, many or the class of an expanded clone; other rows omit it.

TGTGCCAGCAGCTCGACAGAAAGATCTATCTATGGCTACACCTTC | CASSSTERSIYGYTF | few | TRBV5-4 | - | TRBJ1-2
TGTGCCAGCAGTTACTCTCGCGGGAGGGCGCAGACCCAGTACTTC | CASSYSRGRAQTQYF | - | TRBV6-2/TRBV6-3 | TRBD2 | TRBJ2-5
TGTGCCAGCAGCCGGCAAGGGAGTGAAAAACTGTTTTTT | CASSRQGSEKLFF | - | TRBV11-2 | - | TRBJ1-4
TGTGCCACCCGGGGACAGGGGGCCACCGGGGAGCTGTTTTTT | CATRGQGATGELFF | many | TRBV24-1 | TRBD1 | TRBJ2-2
TGTGCCAGCAGTTCTGTCTCCTATAATTCACCCCTCCACTTT | CASSSVSYNSPLHF | once | TRBV6-2/TRBV6-3 | - | TRBJ1-6
TGTGCCAGCCGCCCAGACGGGCTAGCGGGGGACAATGAGCAGTTCTTC | CASRPDGLAGDNEQFF | - | TRBV11-3 | TRBD2 | TRBJ2-1
TGTGCCATCTCAGGGGGCGGGAGTCAGACAGATACGCAGTATTTT | CAISGGGSQTDTQYF | - | TRBV28 | - | TRBJ2-3
TGCGCCAGCAGCGGCGGTGGCGGGGTCCGGGAGACCCAGTACTTC | CASSGGGGVRETQYF | - | TRBV5-1 | - | TRBJ2-5
TGTGCCAGCAGTCGGGACAGGGCAAATTCACCCCTCCACTTT | CASSRDRANSPLHF | - | TRBV27 | TRBD1 | TRBJ1-6
TGTGCCAGCAGCCTAACAGGGTACCCGTTAGTTCTGTACTTC | CASSLTGYPLVLYF | - | TRBV7-9 | - | TRBJ2-7
TGCGCCAGCAGCACCTCTAGCGGGATTCAAGAGACCCAGTACTTC | CASSTSSGIQETQYF | - | TRBV5-1 | TRBD2 | TRBJ2-5
TGTGCCAGCAGACTGGGACAGGGCTACGAGCAGTACTTC | CASRLGQGYEQYF | - | TRBV12-3/TRBV12-4 | TRBD1 | TRBJ2-7
TGTGCCAGCAGACTAGACAGGGGAGGGGGATATAATTCACCCCTCCACTTT | CASRLDRGGGYNSPLHF | - | TRBV28 | TRBD1 | TRBJ1-6
TGTGCCAGCAGTCCGGGGACTACTCGGGCAGATACGCAGTATTTT | CASSPGTTRADTQYF | - | TRBV27 | TRBD2 | TRBJ2-3
TGCGCCAGCAGTCAATCCTCCAGGTCGAACACCGGGGAGCTGTTTTTT | CASSQSSRSNTGELFF | - | TRBV23-1 | - | TRBJ2-2
TGTGCCACCAGCAGAGAGTTCAGGGGTGGTTCAGATACGCAGTATTTT | CATSREFRGGSDTQYF | - | TRBV15 | - | TRBJ2-3
TGTGCCAGCAGCCTCGGAGGGTGGGACACCGGGGAGCTGTTTTTT | CASSLGGWDTGELFF | - | TRBV7-3 | - | TRBJ2-2
TGTGCCAGCGGACCGGGACTGAGCTACGAGCAGTACTTC | CASGPGLSYEQYF | - | TRBV19 | - | TRBJ2-7
TGTGCCAGCAGCTTATTGCTCAGCTCTGGGGCCAACGTCCTGACTTTC | CASSLLLSSGANVLTF | - | TRBV13 | - | TRBJ2-6
TGTGCCAGCAGCCAAGGGTCCGGGACTAGCGGGAGTGATGAGCAGTTCTTC | CASSQGSGTSGSDEQFF | - | TRBV4-2 | TRBD2 | TRBJ2-1
TGTGCCATCAGCGGGCTGGGGCAGCCAAACACTGAAGCTTTCTTT | CAISGLGQPNTEAFF | once | TRBV10-3 | - | TRBJ1-1
TGTGCCAGCAGCTTATACAGGAACACTGAAGCTTTCTTT | CASSLYRNTEAFF | - | TRBV13 | - | TRBJ1-1
TGTGCCAGCTCCTACAGGGAGCTTCTAAACACCATATATTTT | CASSYRELLNTIYF | - | TRBV7-9 | - | TRBJ1-3
TGTGAAACTCGAGGTTCAAAGGATAATTCACCCCTCCACTTT | CETRGSKDNSPLHF | - | TRBV6-5 | - | TRBJ1-6
TGCAGTGCTAGTACCCCCGCTAGCTTGGGCTACGAGCAGTACTTC | CSASTPASLGYEQYF | - | TRBV20-1 | - | TRBJ2-7
TGTGCCTGGAGTGAAGTTCCTAACGGGGAGCTGTTTTTT | CAWSEVPNGELFF | - | TRBV30 | - | TRBJ2-2
TGTGCCAGCAGCTTTGGACAGAGCAGTGAGCAGTTCTTC | CASSFGQSSEQFF | - | TRBV7-3 | - | TRBJ2-1
TGTGCCAGCAGTTTATCGTCGAGCACAGATACGCAGTATTTT | CASSLSSSTDTQYF | - | TRBV27 | - | TRBJ2-3
TGTGCCAGCAGTAAGGCTAGCGGGAGTTTAGATGAGCAGTTCTTC | CASSKASGSLDEQFF | - | TRBV7-3 | TRBD2 | TRBJ2-1
TGTGCCAGCAGAGAGGGACAGGGGGCGGGTGGCTACACCTTC | CASREGQGAGGYTF | - | TRBV7-2 | TRBD1 | TRBJ1-2
TGTGCCAGCAGTCCACCGGGACTAAGCGGGAAACTGTTTTTT | CASSPPGLSGKLFF | - | TRBV28 | - | TRBJ1-4
TGTGCCAGCAGCCAACTAGCGGGAGTGTCGGGTGAGCAGTTCTTC | CASSQLAGVSGEQFF | - | TRBV2 | TRBD2 | TRBJ2-1
TGTGCCAGCAGCCGTTCGACTAGCGGGAGAGAGACCCAGTACTTC | CASSRSTSGRETQYF | - | TRBV7-2 | TRBD2 | TRBJ2-5
TGTGCCAGCAGCCCACGGGCCGGGACTAGCGGGAGGGCCGGTGATGAGCAGTTCTTC | CASSPRAGTSGRAGDEQFF | - | TRBV7-9 | TRBD2 | TRBJ2-1
TGTGCCAGCAGCCTCGACAGGGGGCTTTCGCCCCAGCATTTT | CASSLDRGLSPQHF | - | TRBV6-5 | TRBD1 | TRBJ1-5
TGTGCCACCAGCAGACGTCCGGGACAGGGCCCTTACAATGAGCAGTTCTTC | CATSRRPGQGPYNEQFF | few | TRBV15 | TRBD1 | TRBJ2-1
TGTGCCAGCAGTTTCGCAGTAGAGACCCAGTACTTC | CASSFAVETQYF | - | TRBV28 | - | TRBJ2-5
TGTGCCAGCAGCTCGAGTGGACAGGGAGGTGGTGAGCAGTTCTTC | CASSSSGQGGGEQFF | - | TRBV11-2 | TRBD1 | TRBJ2-1
TGTGCCAGCGTCCGAGGTCCTGGCGCTGAAGCTTTCTTT | CASVRGPGAEAFF | - | TRBV2 | - | TRBJ1-1
TGTGCCAGCAGACCTACAGGGGAAGGCACAGATACGCAGTATTTT | CASRPTGEGTDTQYF | few | TRBV28 | TRBD1 | TRBJ2-3
TGTGCCAGCAACCCCAGAGGGAGCTTCGACACCGGGGAGCTGTTTTTT | CASNPRGSFDTGELFF | - | TRBV7-2 | - | TRBJ2-2
TGTGCCAGTAGTCTAGGACAGGGGTGGACTGAAGCTTTCTTT | CASSLGQGWTEAFF | - | TRBV19 | TRBD1 | TRBJ1-1
TGTGCTAGCAGCCCTTCCGGACTAGCGGACAATGAGCAGTTCTTC | CASSPSGLADNEQFF | once | TRBV7-7 | TRBD2 | TRBJ2-1
TGTGCCAGCAGTTACTCGGTACGGGGGAATTCACCCCTCCACTTT | CASSYSVRGNSPLHF | - | TRBV6-6 | - | TRBJ1-6
TGTGCCAGCAGTTTTTCCATAGCGGGAGTATTAATCAATGAGCAGTTCTTC | CASSFSIAGVLINEQFF | few | TRBV6-2/TRBV6-3 | TRBD2 | TRBJ2-1
TGTGCCAGCAGCGTAGGACTAGCGCCCTACAATGAGCAGTTCTTC | CASSVGLAPYNEQFF | - | TRBV9 | TRBD2 | TRBJ2-1
TGTGCCAGCACCCGGGACTCGTCAGATACGCAGTATTTT | CASTRDSSDTQYF | - | TRBV7-2 | - | TRBJ2-3
TGTGCCACCAGTGATTTGACAGATGGCTACACCTTC | CATSDLTDGYTF | - | TRBV24-1 | - | TRBJ1-2
TGCAGCACAATAGACTACCTCGGGCTAGCGGGAGGCAGCTCCTACAATGAGCAGTTCTTC | CSTIDYLGLAGGSSYNEQFF | - | TRBV29-1 | TRBD2 | TRBJ2-1
TGTGCCAGCAGCGAGACAGTCTACGAGCAGTACTTC | CASSETVYEQYF | - | TRBV3-1/TRBV3-2 | - | TRBJ2-7
TGTGCCAGCGCGGACAGGGGTTTCTCTGGAAACACCATATATTTT | CASADRGFSGNTIYF | few | TRBV6-5 | TRBD1 | TRBJ1-3
TGCGCCAGCAGCCAAATAAGTGCGGTGACTAATTCACCCCTCCACTTT | CASSQISAVTNSPLHF | few | TRBV4-1 | - | TRBJ1-6
TGCAGCGTTGAGGTCCTCGGGGGCTACACCTTC | CSVEVLGGYTF | - | TRBV29-1 | - | TRBJ1-2
TGTGCCAGCCACAGGGGCACAGATACGCAGTATTTT | CASHRGTDTQYF | few | TRBV6-6 | - | TRBJ2-3
TGTGCCAGCAGCCCGTGGGCGAACCCTAGCACAGATACGCAGTATTTT | CASSPWANPSTDTQYF | few | TRBV7-2 | - | TRBJ2-3